The present T cell receptor beta chain was sequenced within a study of identical twins (dated by TCRdb to 2016 to 2018). Study-wide context: To test whether fetal clonotypes persist, the study used deep sequencing on TCR alpha and beta repertoires from monozygotic twins, unrelated adults of various ages, and cord blood. To rule out contamination, the twin experiments were replicated at different times with different library preparation protocols. The full study reports these points: Zero-insertion analyses could be partly confounded by invariant T cells such as MAIT and iNKT, though diverse VJ usage argued against such confounding for most clonotypes. Compared with coincidental sharing between unrelated individuals, an excess of low generation-probability sequences was observed among out-of-frame TCR alpha sequences shared between twins. Excess twin sharing in beta out-of-frame sequences was weaker because fewer shared sequences lowered the signal-to-noise ratio. Abundant cord blood beta clonotypes had fewer insertions, young adult naive repertoires showed a similar but weaker trend, and memory repertoires showed no such trend. Because the same donors could not be followed over many years, the conclusions relied on cross-sectional statistical analysis. Out-of-frame TCR alpha sharing in monozygotic twins was systematically underestimated by recombination models, whereas sharing between unrelated individuals was in agreement with the recombination models.

Only healthy Caucasian donors were included. The twin cohort comprised three pairs of female monozygotic twins, all aged roughly 18 to 30 years. CD4+ and CD8+ T cell populations were isolated with positive isolation kits from Invitrogen. Germline trimming: 1 base from V, 4 bases from J; junction bases outside gene matches: 3. The germline V gene gives CDR1 as LGHNA and CDR2 as YNFKEQ. The CDR3 runs 14 amino acids, cysteine and phenylalanine included. Kept here is only the CDR3 DNA, which spans 42 bases and is read in frame from base 1. This clonotype was found once. Its recognized antigen is unknown. No quality values exist for individual bases; no much larger clone is one base distant. Library prep was done by 5' RACE. Sequencing was carried out with an Illumina HiSeq 2000. Template switching introduced a universal primer binding site; the final cDNA contained a unique molecular identifier, enabling accurate counting of TCR cDNA molecules. Specific primers in the conserved constant-segment region were used to synthesize first-strand cDNA for TCR alpha and beta chains. To control for contamination, every cDNA library carried two barcodes: a SMART-Mk sample barcode plus Illumina barcodes. TruSeq adapter sequences and Illumina sample barcodes were added in two successive PCR steps. TCR alpha and beta cDNA libraries were sequenced on the Illumina HiSeq platform with custom primers. From the authors' description of their analysis: Unique molecular identifiers were extracted from raw reads with MiGEC, and CDR3 positions were determined with MiXCR. Recombination models were inferred per individual with the repgenHMM and IGoR tools using an EM algorithm. The analysis of shared clonotypes was done with the tcR package in R, with sharing normalized by the product of cloneset sizes. To study raw recombination free of thymic and clonal selection effects, out-of-frame nonproductive sequences were analyzed. The public reads were quality trimmed at Q25 with fastp and then assembled into clones with MiXCR by TCRdb, keeping productive beta chains. Every entry covers one CDR3 protein and lists the most common genes and DNA from its rows. TCRdb's processing, not the authors', yielded these V and J calls. The sample yields some 500,000 distinct CDR3 sequences; around 14% were counted once. About 0.54% of the sample rests with the top ten.

A further study also used this sample, focusing on yellow fever vaccine responses in identical twins. As the second paper documents: According to the authors, the vaccine-induced T cell response in identical twins seemed to be partly convergent and partly specific to each individual. In the study, vaccine-responding T cell clones were precisely tracked in identical twins.

This chain joins TRBV4-2 to TRBJ1-2, with TRBD1 matching 7 junction bases. The sequenced sample was CD4+ T cells sorted from blood. The source is a woman under 30 in good health. The CDR3 reads as follows: CASSQVDRIYGYTF. The DNA reads as follows: TGTGCCAGCAGCCAAGTGGACAGGATCTATGGCTACACCTTC.